The entry below gives a single TCR beta chain sequence along with its context. With 1 base clipped from V and 10 bases from J, the junction kept 6 bases outside the gene matches. The CDR3 length is 14 residues. Germline assignment: CDR1 SNHLY and CDR2 FYNNEI. This entry comes from a study of blood T cell repertoires in COVID-19. Original processing methods: Cell counts per sample came from amplifying reference gene primers. Clones were read by immunoSEQ multiplex PCR, and TCRdb kept only the in-frame ones, dropping some. V and J calls and clone size come straight from that table; D and trimming were deduced from the DNA. There are nearly 35,000 clones in the sample; about 93% occur only once, and less than 5.5% lies in the top ten.

V usage is TRBV2 and J usage is TRBJ2-2, with 7 bases aligning to TRBD2. The material sequenced was peripheral blood. This receptor was identified in a human donor in a cohort sampled during active COVID-19. The CDR3 reads CASSEGEGILELFF. DNA for the CDR3: TGTGCCAGCAGTGAAGGGGAGGGGATCTTGGAGCTGTTTTTT.